This T cell receptor beta chain was observed in a study of T-cell reconstitution after alpha-beta-depleted transplantation in children. Study findings and constraints: Once a year had passed after transplant, T-cell counts and diversity came mostly from newly produced T cells.

Only a few counts were recorded for this clonotype. The antigen is unknown. Trimming cost V 3 bases and J 5 bases; bases outside gene matches: 16. The CDR3 runs to 18 residues. CDR1 DFQATT and CDR2 SNEGSKA come from the germline V gene (reference sequence). The TCRbeta library incorporated unique molecular identifiers. A single record per CDR3 protein comes from TCRdb applying MiXCR to the PCR reads. The sample holds around 300,000 distinct CDR3 sequences, roughly 8.2% seen once. The chain uses TRBV20-1 and TRBJ2-7; 13 positions agree with TRBD2. The sequencing here drew on peripheral blood, taken 360 days after TCRalphabeta/CD19-depleted stem cell transplant. The TCR comes from a female patient aged 2-9 years who had a stem cell transplant for Fanconi anemia, so the T cells may come from the graft donor. CDR3 DNA: TGCAGTGCTAGTCGGACTAGCGGGGGCAGCATCGACATGGACGAGCAGTACTTC. This translates into CSASRTSGGSIDMDEQYF.